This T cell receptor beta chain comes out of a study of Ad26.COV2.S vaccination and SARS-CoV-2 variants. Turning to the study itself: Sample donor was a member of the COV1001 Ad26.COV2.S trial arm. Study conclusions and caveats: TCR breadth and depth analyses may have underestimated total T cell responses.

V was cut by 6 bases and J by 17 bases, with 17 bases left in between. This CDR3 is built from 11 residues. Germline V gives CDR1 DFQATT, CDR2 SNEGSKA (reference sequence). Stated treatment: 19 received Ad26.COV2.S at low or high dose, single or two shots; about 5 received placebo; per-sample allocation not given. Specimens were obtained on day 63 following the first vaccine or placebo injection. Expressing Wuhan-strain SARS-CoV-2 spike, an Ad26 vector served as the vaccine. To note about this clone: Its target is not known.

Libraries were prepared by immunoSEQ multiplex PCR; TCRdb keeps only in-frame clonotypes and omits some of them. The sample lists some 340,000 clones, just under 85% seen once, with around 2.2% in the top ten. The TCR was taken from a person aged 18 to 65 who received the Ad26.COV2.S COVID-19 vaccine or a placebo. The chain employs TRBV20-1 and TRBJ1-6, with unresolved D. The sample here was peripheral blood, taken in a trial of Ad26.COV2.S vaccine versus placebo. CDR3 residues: CSAEGLGVFHF. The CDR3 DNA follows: TGCAGTGCCGAAGGTTTAGGTGTTTTCCACTTT.